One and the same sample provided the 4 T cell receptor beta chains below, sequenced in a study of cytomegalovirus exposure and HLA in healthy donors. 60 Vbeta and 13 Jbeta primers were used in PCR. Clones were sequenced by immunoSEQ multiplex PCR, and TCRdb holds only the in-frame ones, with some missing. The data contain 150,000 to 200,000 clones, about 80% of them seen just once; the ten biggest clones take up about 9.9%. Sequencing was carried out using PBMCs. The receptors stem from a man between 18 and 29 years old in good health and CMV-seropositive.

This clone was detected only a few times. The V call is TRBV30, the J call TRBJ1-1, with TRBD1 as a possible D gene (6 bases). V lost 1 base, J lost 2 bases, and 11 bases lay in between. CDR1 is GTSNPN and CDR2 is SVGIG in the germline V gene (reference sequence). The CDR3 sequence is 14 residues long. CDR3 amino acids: CAWSADSRNTEAFF. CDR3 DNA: TGTGCCTGGAGTGCGGACAGCCGAAACACTGAAGCTTTCTTT.

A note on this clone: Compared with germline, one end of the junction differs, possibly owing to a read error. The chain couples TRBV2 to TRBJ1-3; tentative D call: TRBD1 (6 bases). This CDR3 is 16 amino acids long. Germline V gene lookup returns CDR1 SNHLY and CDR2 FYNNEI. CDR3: CASSEVRGFAGSTIYF. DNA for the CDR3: TGTGCCAGCAGTGAGGTCAGGGGCTTCGCTGGAAGCACCATATATTTT.

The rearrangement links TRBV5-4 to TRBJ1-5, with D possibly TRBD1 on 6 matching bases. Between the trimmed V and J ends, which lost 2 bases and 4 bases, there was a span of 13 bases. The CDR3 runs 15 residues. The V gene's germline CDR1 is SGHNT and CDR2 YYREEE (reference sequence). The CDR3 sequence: CASSFSGAGNQPQHF. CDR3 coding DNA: TGTGCCAGCAGCTTCTCAGGGGCTGGGAATCAGCCCCAGCATTTT. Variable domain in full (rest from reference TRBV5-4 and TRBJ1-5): ETGVTQSPTHLIKTRGQQVTLRCSSQSGHNTVSWYQQALGQGPQFIFQYYREEENGRGNFPPRFSGLQFPNYSSELNVNALELDDSALYLCASSFSGAGNQPQHFGDGTRLSIL.

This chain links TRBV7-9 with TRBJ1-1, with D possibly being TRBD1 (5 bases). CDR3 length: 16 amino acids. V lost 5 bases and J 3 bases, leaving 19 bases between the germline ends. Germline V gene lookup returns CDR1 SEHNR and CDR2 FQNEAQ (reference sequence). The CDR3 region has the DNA TGTGCCAGCAGCCCCCGTGCAGGGAAGGGATACACTGAAGCTTTCTTT. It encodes CASSPRAGKGYTEAFF.